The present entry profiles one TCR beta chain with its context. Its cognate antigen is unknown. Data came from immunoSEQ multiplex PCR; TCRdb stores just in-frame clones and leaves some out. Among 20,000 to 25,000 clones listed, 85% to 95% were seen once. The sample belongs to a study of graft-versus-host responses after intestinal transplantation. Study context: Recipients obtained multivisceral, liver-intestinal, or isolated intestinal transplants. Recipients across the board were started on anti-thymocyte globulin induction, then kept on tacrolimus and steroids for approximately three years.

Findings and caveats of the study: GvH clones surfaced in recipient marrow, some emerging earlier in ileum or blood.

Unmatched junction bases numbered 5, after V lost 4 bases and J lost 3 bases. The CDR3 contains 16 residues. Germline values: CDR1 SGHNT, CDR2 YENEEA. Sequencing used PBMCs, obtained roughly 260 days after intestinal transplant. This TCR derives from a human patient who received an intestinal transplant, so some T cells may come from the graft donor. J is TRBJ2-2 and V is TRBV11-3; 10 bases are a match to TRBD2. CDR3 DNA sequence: TGTGCCAGCAGCTCTCTACTAGCGGGGTACACCGGGGAGCTGTTTTTT. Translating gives CASSSLLAGYTGELFF.